A selection of T cell receptor beta chains follows, all from one sample in a study of cytomegalovirus exposure and HLA in healthy donors. The data were produced by immunoSEQ multiplex PCR, yet TCRdb's version contains in-frame clones alone and is incomplete. The profile covers 200,000 or so clones, with 70% appearing a single time and less than 3% taken by the ten largest. The sequenced sample was PBMCs. Every receptor here comes from a middle-aged man in good health and CMV-seropositive. Both conserved end residues are part of each CDR3. D genes are given only for firm matches. Clone size, where shown, is once, few, many, or a class for clones that have expanded.

J | V | D | size | CDR3
TRBJ2-2 | TRBV7-2 | - | - | CASSRDTGELFF
TRBJ1-1 | TRBV5-6 | - | - | CASSHRTEAFF
TRBJ2-2 | TRBV6-4 | TRBD1 | - | CASSDRDRGDTGELFF
TRBJ1-5 | TRBV7-5 | - | - | CARSAQGKFKEPQHF
TRBJ1-2 | TRBV19 | TRBD1 | - | CASSMTGGSTNYGYTF
TRBJ1-2 | TRBV6-5 | - | - | CASSLQQTGSNYGYTF
TRBJ1-2 | TRBV5-1 | TRBD1 | once | CASSLRRIGTEGSGGYTF
- | TRBV5-1 | TRBD1 | - | CASSFTGQSSYEQYF
TRBJ1-4 | TRBV21-1 | - | - | CASSTDRGKPF
TRBJ2-5 | TRBV27 | TRBD1 | - | CASSRGLWETQYF
TRBJ2-4 | TRBV4-2 | - | - | CASSLSPLEARENIQYF
TRBJ2-1 | TRBV6-5 | TRBD2 | - | CASSLAGNSYNEQFF
TRBJ2-7 | TRBV5-5 | - | once | CASSFVEGSGDEQYF
TRBJ1-6 | TRBV6-4 | - | - | CASSDSPDRLRSPLHF
TRBJ2-2 | TRBV4-2 | TRBD2 | - | CASSQSSGGDLLNTGELFF
TRBJ2-3 | TRBV9 | TRBD1 | - | CASSAGTGRTDTQYF
TRBJ2-1 | TRBV11-2 | TRBD2 | once | CASSPPGLAGGYNEQFF
TRBJ1-1 | TRBV5-1 | - | - | CASTLMTQNTEAFF
TRBJ1-5 | TRBV19 | - | - | CASSIGQGGQPQHF
TRBJ2-7 | TRBV11-2 | - | - | CASSLTSNEQYF
TRBJ1-5 | TRBV19 | - | - | CASSIQGISNQPQHF
TRBJ2-7 | TRBV6-1 | TRBD2 | - | CASRRDYISYEQYF
TRBJ1-3 | TRBV13 | - | - | CASSYVGNTIYF
TRBJ2-1 | TRBV5-4 | TRBD2 | - | CASRPRTSGGINEQFF
TRBJ2-7 | TRBV27 | TRBD1 | - | CASSLGTGGSYEQYF
TRBJ2-1 | TRBV7-2 | TRBD2 | - | CASSLVGSGGLSYNEQFF
TRBJ2-5 | TRBV7-9 | TRBD2 | - | CASKGLAGGGDKETQYF
TRBJ1-2 | TRBV9 | TRBD1 | - | CASSNRDRGYGYTF
TRBJ2-6 | TRBV6-7 | - | - | CASSYRTGSGANVLTF
TRBJ1-5 | TRBV6-6 | TRBD1 | - | CASSPGQGNFQPQHF
TRBJ2-7 | TRBV11-2 | TRBD1 | - | CASSLDPLSDRVEQYF
TRBJ2-2 | TRBV6-5 | TRBD2 | - | CASSPSGGEGGELFF
TRBJ2-7 | TRBV18 | - | - | CASSFGQPSSYEQYF
TRBJ2-3 | TRBV11-2 | - | - | CASSLLTSTDTQYF
TRBJ1-1 | TRBV7-7 | - | few | CASSLSKNTEAFF
TRBJ1-2 | TRBV2 | - | - | CASSEVALGTGDCTF
TRBJ2-3 | TRBV19 | TRBD1 | - | CASNRGRTDTQYF
TRBJ2-7 | TRBV6-5 | TRBD1 | - | CASSYPRQGHEQYF
TRBJ2-5 | TRBV5-4 | - | - | CASRKTRGTTETQYF
TRBJ2-7 | TRBV9 | TRBD2 | - | CASSVGGGTYEQYF
TRBJ2-5 | TRBV18 | TRBD2 | - | CASSPNNGGEETQYF
TRBJ1-4 | TRBV6-5 | - | - | CASSRAGFNEKLFF
TRBJ1-3 | TRBV15 | TRBD1 | - | CATSRDPGQGPNTIYF
TRBJ1-3 | TRBV15 | - | once | CATSGDDPGVLSGNTIYF
TRBJ1-5 | TRBV2 | - | - | CASSVYSNQPQHF
TRBJ2-4 | TRBV29-1 | TRBD1 | - | CSVADRGIQYF
TRBJ1-1 | TRBV23-1 | TRBD1 | - | CASSSDRVGNRNTEAFF
TRBJ2-7 | TRBV5-4 | - | - | CASSLGSGNSGQYF
TRBJ2-7 | TRBV4-3 | TRBD2 | - | CASSQGAGSVSYEQYF